Sequencing of this T cell receptor beta chain was carried out in a study of breast tumors, draining lymph nodes, adjacent tissues. A note on this clonotype: The antigen is unknown.

TCRdb re-derived calls from the multiplex PCR reads in MiXCR, one entry per CDR3 protein. This sample has 290,000 or so distinct CDR3 sequences; around 30% occur once, and the top ten carry roughly 1.1%. Axillary draining lymph nodes of breast cancer patients supplied the node samples. Study outcomes and limitations: Tumor repertoires ranked between lymph nodes and nontumor tissue in diversity, with V and J gene preferences. Luminal-like breast cancer showed significantly greater tumor-nontumor repertoire similarity than basal-like breast cancer did. The data were judged consistent with most tumor T cells coming from lymph node and expanding in tumor. Tumor T cell lymph node origin was a supported hypothesis, not proven.

The clonotype originates from a female donor with breast cancer. Some clones in this sample may be carry-over from other donors' samples. Sequenced: axillary lymph node tissue.

CDR3 coding DNA: TGCAGTGCTAGTAGCCGCGTCCGTGCGGCTGAGCAGTTCTTC. It yields the protein CSASSRVRAAEQFF. The chain recombines TRBV20-1 with TRBJ2-1; no clear D gene. Trimming took off 3 bases at V and 9 bases at J, with 18 bases between the two ends. This CDR3 is 14 amino acids long. CDR1 and CDR2 (germline): DFQATT, SNEGSKA (reference sequence).